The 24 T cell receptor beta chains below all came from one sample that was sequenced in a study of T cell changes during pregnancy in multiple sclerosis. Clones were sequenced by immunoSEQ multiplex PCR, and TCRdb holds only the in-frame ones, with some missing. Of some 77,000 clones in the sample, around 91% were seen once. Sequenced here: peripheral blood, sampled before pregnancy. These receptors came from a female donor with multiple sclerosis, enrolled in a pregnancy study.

DNA for the CDR3: TGTGCCAGCAGCTTAGTTAACAGGGGGGCTGAAAAACTGTTTTTT. This sequence encodes CASSLVNRGAEKLFF. This chain uses TRBV7-2 with TRBJ1-4; 8 positions match TRBD1. V dropped 1 base and J dropped 7; count of bases not matched to a gene: 5. This CDR3 contains 15 residues. The germline gives CDR1 SGHTA, CDR2 FQGNSA.

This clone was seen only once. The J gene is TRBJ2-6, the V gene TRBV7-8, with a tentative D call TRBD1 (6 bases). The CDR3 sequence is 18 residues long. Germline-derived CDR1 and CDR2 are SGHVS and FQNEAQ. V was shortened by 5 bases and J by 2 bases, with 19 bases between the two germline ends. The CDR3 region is CASSARAGVVAGANVLTF. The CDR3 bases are TGTGCCAGCAGCGCGCGGGCAGGGGTTGTAGCTGGGGCCAACGTCCTGACTTTC.

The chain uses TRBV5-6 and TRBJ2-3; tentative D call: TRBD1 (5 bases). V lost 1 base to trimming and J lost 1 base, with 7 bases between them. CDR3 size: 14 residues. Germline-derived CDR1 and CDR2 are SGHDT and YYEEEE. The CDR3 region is CASSLIRGTDTQYF. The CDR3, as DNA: TGTGCCAGCAGCTTGATCAGGGGCACAGATACGCAGTATTTT.

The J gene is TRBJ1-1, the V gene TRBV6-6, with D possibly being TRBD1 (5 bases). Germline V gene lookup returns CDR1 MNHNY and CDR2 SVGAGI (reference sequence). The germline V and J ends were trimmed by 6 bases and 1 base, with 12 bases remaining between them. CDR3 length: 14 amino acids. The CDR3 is CASSQIGGNTEAFF. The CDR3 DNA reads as TGTGCCAGCAGCCAGATCGGGGGGAACACTGAAGCTTTCTTT.

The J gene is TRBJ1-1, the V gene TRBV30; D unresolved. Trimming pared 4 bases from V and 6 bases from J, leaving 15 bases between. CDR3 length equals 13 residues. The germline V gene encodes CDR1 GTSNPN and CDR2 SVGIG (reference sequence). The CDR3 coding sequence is TGTGCCTGGATCCGGCAGAATCGGGCTGAAGCTTTCTTT. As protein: CAWIRQNRAEAFF.

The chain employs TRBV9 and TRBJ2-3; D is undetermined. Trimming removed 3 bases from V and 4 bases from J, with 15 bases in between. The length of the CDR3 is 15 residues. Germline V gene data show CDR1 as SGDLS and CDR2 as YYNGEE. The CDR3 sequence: CASSAFQARPDTQYF. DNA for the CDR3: TGTGCCAGCAGCGCCTTTCAGGCCCGGCCAGATACGCAGTATTTT.

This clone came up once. The CDR3 nucleotides are TGTGCCTGGAGTGCCCCCTGGGGGGACGGGGGCTACACCTTC. It encodes CAWSAPWGDGGYTF. J is TRBJ1-2 and V is TRBV30, with a weak D call TRBD1 (5 bases). From germline, CDR1 is GTSNPN and CDR2 SVGIG (reference sequence). V lost 1 base and J 8 bases, leaving 17 bases between the germline ends. This CDR3 is built from 14 residues.

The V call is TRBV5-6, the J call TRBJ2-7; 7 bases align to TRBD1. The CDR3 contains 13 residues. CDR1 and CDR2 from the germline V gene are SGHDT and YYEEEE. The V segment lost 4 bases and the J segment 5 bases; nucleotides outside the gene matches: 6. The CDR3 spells CASSLIDRDEQYF. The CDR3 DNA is TGTGCCAGCAGCCTAATCGACAGGGACGAGCAGTACTTC.

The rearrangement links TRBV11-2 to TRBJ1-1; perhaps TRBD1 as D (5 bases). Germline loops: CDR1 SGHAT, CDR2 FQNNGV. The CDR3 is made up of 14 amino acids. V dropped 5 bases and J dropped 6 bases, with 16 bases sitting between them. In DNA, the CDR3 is TGTGCCAGCAGCCCTTGGGGGGAAGTCGCTGAAGCTTTCTTT. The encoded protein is CASSPWGEVAEAFF. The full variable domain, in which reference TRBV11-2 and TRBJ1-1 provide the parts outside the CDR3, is EAGVAQSPRYKIIEKRQSVAFWCNPISGHATLYWYQQILGQGPKLLIQFQNNGVVDDSQLPKDRFSAERLKGVDSTLKIQPAKLEDSAVYLCASSPWGEVAEAFFGQGTRLTVV.

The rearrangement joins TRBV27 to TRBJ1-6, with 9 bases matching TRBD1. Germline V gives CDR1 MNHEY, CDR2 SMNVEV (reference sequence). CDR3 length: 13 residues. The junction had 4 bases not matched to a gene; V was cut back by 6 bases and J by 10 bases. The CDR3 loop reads CASRTGGRSPLHF. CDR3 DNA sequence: TGTGCCAGCAGAACAGGGGGCCGGTCACCCCTCCACTTT.

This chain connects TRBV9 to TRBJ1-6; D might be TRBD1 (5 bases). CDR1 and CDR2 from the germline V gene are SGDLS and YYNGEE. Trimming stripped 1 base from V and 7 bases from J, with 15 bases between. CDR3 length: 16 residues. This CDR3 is CASSVREGSSNSPLHF. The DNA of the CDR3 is TGTGCCAGCAGCGTAAGGGAGGGGAGCTCCAATTCACCCCTCCACTTT.

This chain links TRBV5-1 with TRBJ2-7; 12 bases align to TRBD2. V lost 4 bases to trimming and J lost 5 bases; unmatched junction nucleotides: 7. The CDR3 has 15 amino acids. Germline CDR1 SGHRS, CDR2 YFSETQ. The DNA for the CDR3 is TGCGCCAGCAGCGGTGGACTAGCGGGGCTCGACGAGCAGTACTTC. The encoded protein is CASSGGLAGLDEQYF.

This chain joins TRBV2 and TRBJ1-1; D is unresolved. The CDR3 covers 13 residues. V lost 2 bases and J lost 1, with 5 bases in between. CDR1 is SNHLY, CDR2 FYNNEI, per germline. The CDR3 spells CASSESRNTEAFF. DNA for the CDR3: TGTGCCAGCAGTGAAAGCCGGAACACTGAAGCTTTCTTT.

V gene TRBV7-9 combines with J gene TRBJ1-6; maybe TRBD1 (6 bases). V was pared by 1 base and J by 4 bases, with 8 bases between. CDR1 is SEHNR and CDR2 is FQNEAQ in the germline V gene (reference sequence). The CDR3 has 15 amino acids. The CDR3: CASSLGDTYNSPLHF. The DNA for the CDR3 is TGTGCCAGCAGCTTAGGGGACACTTATAATTCACCCCTCCACTTT.

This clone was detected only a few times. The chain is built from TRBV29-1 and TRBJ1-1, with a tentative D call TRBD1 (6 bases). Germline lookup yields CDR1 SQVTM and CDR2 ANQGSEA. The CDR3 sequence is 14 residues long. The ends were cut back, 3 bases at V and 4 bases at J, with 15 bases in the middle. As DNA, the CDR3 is TGCAGCGTTGAGGGGGGGCGTGGATCCACTGAAGCTTTCTTT. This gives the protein CSVEGGRGSTEAFF.

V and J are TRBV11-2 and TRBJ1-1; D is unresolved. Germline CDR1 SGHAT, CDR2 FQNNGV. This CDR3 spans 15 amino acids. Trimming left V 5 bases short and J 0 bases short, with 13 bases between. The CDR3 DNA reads TGTGCCAGCAGCCCAACCCCGGAGGTGAACACTGAAGCTTTCTTT. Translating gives CASSPTPEVNTEAFF.

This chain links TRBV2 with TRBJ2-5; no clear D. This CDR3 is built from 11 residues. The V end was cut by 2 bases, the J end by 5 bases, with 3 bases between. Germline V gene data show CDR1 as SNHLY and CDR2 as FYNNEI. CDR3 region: CASSEYETQYF. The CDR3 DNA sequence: TGTGCCAGCAGTGAATATGAGACCCAGTACTTC.

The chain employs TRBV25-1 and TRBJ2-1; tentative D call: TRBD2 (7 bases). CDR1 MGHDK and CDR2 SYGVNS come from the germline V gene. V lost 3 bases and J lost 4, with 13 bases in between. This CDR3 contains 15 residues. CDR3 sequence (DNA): TGTGCCAGCAGTGAGGGGCGGGGGCCTTACAATGAGCAGTTCTTC. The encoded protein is CASSEGRGPYNEQFF.

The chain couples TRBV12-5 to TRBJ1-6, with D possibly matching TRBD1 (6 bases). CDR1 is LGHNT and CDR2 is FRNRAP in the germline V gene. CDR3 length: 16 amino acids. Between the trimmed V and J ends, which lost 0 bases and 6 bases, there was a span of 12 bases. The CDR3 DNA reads TGTGCTAGTGGTTTGGTACGGAGGACAGCTAATTCACCCCTCCACTTT. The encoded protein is CASGLVRRTANSPLHF.

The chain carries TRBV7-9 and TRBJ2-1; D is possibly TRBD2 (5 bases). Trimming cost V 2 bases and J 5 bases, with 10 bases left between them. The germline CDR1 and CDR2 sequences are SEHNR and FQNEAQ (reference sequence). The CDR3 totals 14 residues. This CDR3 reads CASSLFQTNNEQFF. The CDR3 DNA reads TGTGCCAGCAGCTTATTTCAGACTAACAATGAGCAGTTCTTC.

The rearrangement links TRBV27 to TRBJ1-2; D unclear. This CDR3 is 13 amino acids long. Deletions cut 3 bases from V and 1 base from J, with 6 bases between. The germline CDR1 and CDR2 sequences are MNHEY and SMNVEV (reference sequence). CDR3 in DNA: TGTGCCAGCAGTTTTGCGGTTAACTATGGCTACACCTTC. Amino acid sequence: CASSFAVNYGYTF.

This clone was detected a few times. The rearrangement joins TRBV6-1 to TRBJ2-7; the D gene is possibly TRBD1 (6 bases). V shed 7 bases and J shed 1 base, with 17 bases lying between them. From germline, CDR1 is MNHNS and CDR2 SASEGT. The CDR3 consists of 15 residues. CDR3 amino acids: CASTEQGFNSYEQYF. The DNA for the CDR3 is TGTGCCAGCACAGAACAGGGTTTTAATTCCTACGAGCAGTACTTC.

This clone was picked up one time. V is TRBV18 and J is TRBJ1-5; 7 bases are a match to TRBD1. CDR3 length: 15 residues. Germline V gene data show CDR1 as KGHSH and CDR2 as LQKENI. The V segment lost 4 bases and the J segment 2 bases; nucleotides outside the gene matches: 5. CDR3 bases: TGTGCCAGCTCACTTGGACAGGACCGCAATCAGCCCCAGCATTTT. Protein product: CASSLGQDRNQPQHF.

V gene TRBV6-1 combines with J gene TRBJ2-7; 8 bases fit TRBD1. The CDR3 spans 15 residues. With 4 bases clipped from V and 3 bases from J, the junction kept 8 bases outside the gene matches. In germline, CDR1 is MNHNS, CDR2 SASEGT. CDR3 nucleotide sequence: TGTGCCAGCAGTGGCCCCGGGACAGGAGACTACGAGCAGTACTTC. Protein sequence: CASSGPGTGDYEQYF.